The clone carrying this T cell receptor (beta chain) was counted a single time. Authors' processing steps: Nucleated cell number was recorded as an estimate derived from reference gene primer amplification. Profiling relied on immunoSEQ multiplex PCR, and the TCRdb table lists in-frame clones only, not all of them. The V and J calls and the clone size are those of that table, but D and trimming were determined from the DNA. Of about 400,000 clones in the sample, 70% to 90% were seen once. Germline V gene sequence: CDR1 SGDLS, CDR2 YYNGEE. V lost 2 bases to trimming and J lost 5 bases, with 13 bases between them. The length of the CDR3 is 14 residues. This sample was taken from a study of blood T cell repertoires in COVID-19. Turning to the study itself: The origin of the acute and convalescent COVID-19 samples was the United States, Italy and Spain. PBMCs, B-cell-depleted T cells, or T cells were the source of the cDNA or gDNA that made up the material.

This TCR was sampled from a human donor in a cohort sampled during active COVID-19. The rearrangement uses TRBV9 and TRBJ1-1; D is undetermined. Sequencing used peripheral blood. The CDR3 loop is CASSVGLARTEAFF. CDR3 bases: TGTGCCAGCAGCGTCGGCCTAGCTAGGACTGAAGCTTTCTTT.